Listed below are T cell receptor beta chains from one sample, sequenced in a study of blood T cells in healthy people across ages. Each CDR3 protein gets one entry after TCRdb re-called the 5' RACE reads with MiXCR. The sample carries nearly 1 million distinct CDR3 sequences, just over 50% recorded once. What was sequenced was blood. Source of these receptors: an older woman in good health. Both conserved end residues are part of each CDR3. The D gene is left open where the match is weak. Size values are once, few and many counts, or a class for expanded clones, and some rows have none.

abundance: few; j_gene: TRBJ2-4; v_gene: TRBV4-1; d_gene: -; CDR3aa: CASSQVGGGEGKNIQYF; CDR3nt: TGCGCCAGCAGCCAAGTCGGAGGGGGAGAGGGCAAAAACATTCAGTACTTC
abundance: -; j_gene: TRBJ2-3; v_gene: TRBV20-1; d_gene: TRBD2; CDR3aa: CSARATSGTDTRYF; CDR3nt: TGCAGTGCCCGGGCGACTAGCGGCACAGATACGCGGTATTTT
abundance: -; j_gene: TRBJ2-3; v_gene: TRBV20-1; d_gene: TRBD1; CDR3aa: CSGRTGGYGGADTQYF; CDR3nt: TGCAGTGGTCGGACAGGGGGCTACGGAGGGGCAGATACGCAGTATTTT
abundance: few; j_gene: TRBJ2-5; v_gene: TRBV18; d_gene: -; CDR3aa: CASSPLGEETQYF; CDR3nt: TGTGCCAGCTCACCACTCGGGGAAGAGACCCAGTACTTC
abundance: -; j_gene: TRBJ2-7; v_gene: TRBV15; d_gene: -; CDR3aa: CATTEGRGYEQYF; CDR3nt: TGTGCCACCACTGAGGGCCGGGGGTACGAGCAGTACTTC
abundance: -; j_gene: TRBJ2-1; v_gene: TRBV4-2; d_gene: TRBD2; CDR3aa: CASSQVSGKNNGQFF; CDR3nt: TGTGCCAGCAGCCAAGTTAGCGGGAAGAACAATGGGCAGTTCTTC
abundance: -; j_gene: TRBJ1-6; v_gene: TRBV28; d_gene: -; CDR3aa: CVSTEDSPYNSPLHF; CDR3nt: TGTGTCAGCACCGAGGATAGCCCCTATAATTCACCCCTCCACTTT
abundance: -; j_gene: TRBJ2-6; v_gene: TRBV6-1; d_gene: TRBD1; CDR3aa: CASRRTGSGANVLTF; CDR3nt: TGTGCCAGCAGACGGACAGGGTCCGGGGCCAACGTCCTGACTTTC
abundance: many; j_gene: TRBJ2-2; v_gene: TRBV29-1; d_gene: -; CDR3aa: CSVNEGGTGELFF; CDR3nt: TGCAGCGTTAACGAGGGGGGCACCGGGGAGCTGTTTTTT
abundance: -; j_gene: TRBJ1-4; v_gene: TRBV6-2/TRBV6-3; d_gene: TRBD1; CDR3aa: CASKQGAGEKLFF; CDR3nt: TGTGCCAGCAAACAGGGGGCCGGGGAAAAACTGTTTTTT
abundance: -; j_gene: TRBJ1-2; v_gene: TRBV6-2/TRBV6-3; d_gene: -; CDR3aa: CASSLDSRSYGYTF; CDR3nt: TGTGCCAGCAGCTTGGACAGTCGGAGCTATGGCTACACCTTC
abundance: -; j_gene: TRBJ2-5; v_gene: TRBV7-2; d_gene: TRBD1; CDR3aa: CASSVPGGGVETQYF; CDR3nt: TGTGCCAGCAGCGTACCAGGGGGCGGGGTAGAGACCCAGTACTTC
abundance: few; j_gene: TRBJ1-2; v_gene: TRBV7-9; d_gene: -; CDR3aa: CASSREGSGYTF; CDR3nt: TGTGCCAGCAGCCGAGAGGGGTCTGGCTACACCTTC
abundance: -; j_gene: TRBJ2-6; v_gene: TRBV5-1; d_gene: -; CDR3aa: CASSLMGTSGANVLTF; CDR3nt: TGCGCCAGCAGCTTGATGGGCACATCTGGGGCCAACGTCCTGACTTTC
abundance: few; j_gene: TRBJ2-3; v_gene: TRBV15; d_gene: -; CDR3aa: CATSRDSQGRGTDTQYF; CDR3nt: TGTGCCACCAGCAGAGATTCCCAGGGAAGGGGCACAGATACGCAGTATTTT
abundance: -; j_gene: TRBJ2-7; v_gene: TRBV5-6; d_gene: -; CDR3aa: CASSLNLFYEQYF; CDR3nt: TGTGCCAGCAGCTTGAACTTATTCTACGAGCAGTACTTC
abundance: -; j_gene: TRBJ2-1; v_gene: TRBV20-1; d_gene: TRBD2; CDR3aa: CSGKGKREDYNEQFF; CDR3nt: TGCAGTGGCAAAGGGAAGCGGGAGGACTACAATGAGCAGTTCTTC
abundance: -; j_gene: TRBJ2-7; v_gene: TRBV20-1; d_gene: TRBD1; CDR3aa: CSARPLRQGTYAQYF; CDR3nt: TGCAGTGCTAGACCTCTTAGACAGGGAACCTACGCGCAGTACTTC
abundance: -; j_gene: TRBJ2-1; v_gene: TRBV18; d_gene: -; CDR3aa: CASSSSNLARDEQFF; CDR3nt: TGTGCCAGCTCATCCTCAAATCTAGCAAGGGATGAGCAGTTCTTC
abundance: -; j_gene: TRBJ2-7; v_gene: TRBV20-1; d_gene: TRBD1; CDR3aa: CSAPTGEVYEQYF; CDR3nt: TGCAGTGCACCGACAGGGGAGGTCTACGAGCAGTACTTC
abundance: -; j_gene: TRBJ2-3; v_gene: TRBV7-9; d_gene: TRBD2; CDR3aa: CASSSSRLAGWDTQYF; CDR3nt: TGTGCCAGCAGCTCCAGCCGACTAGCGGGATGGGATACGCAGTATTTT
abundance: -; j_gene: TRBJ1-2; v_gene: TRBV4-2; d_gene: TRBD1; CDR3aa: CASSQAIQGGYGYTF; CDR3nt: TGTGCCAGCAGCCAAGCCATACAGGGGGGCTATGGCTACACCTTC
abundance: few; j_gene: TRBJ2-5; v_gene: TRBV30; d_gene: -; CDR3aa: CAWRSRKETQYF; CDR3nt: TGTGCCTGGAGGAGCAGGAAAGAGACCCAGTACTTC
abundance: few; j_gene: TRBJ2-7; v_gene: TRBV4-3; d_gene: -; CDR3aa: CASSQAGGPYNEQYF; CDR3nt: TGCGCCAGCAGCCAGGCTGGGGGGCCATACAATGAGCAGTACTTC
abundance: -; j_gene: TRBJ2-7; v_gene: TRBV7-2; d_gene: -; CDR3aa: CASSLSTAGSTYEQYF; CDR3nt: TGTGCCAGCAGCTTATCTACGGCGGGCAGTACCTACGAGCAGTACTTC
abundance: few; j_gene: TRBJ2-7; v_gene: TRBV20-1; d_gene: TRBD2; CDR3aa: CSARVSSGRLDEQYF; CDR3nt: TGCAGTGCTAGGGTGTCTAGCGGGAGACTCGACGAGCAGTACTTC
abundance: once; j_gene: TRBJ2-7; v_gene: TRBV9; d_gene: TRBD2; CDR3aa: CASSGLAESGEQYF; CDR3nt: TGTGCCAGCAGCGGGCTAGCGGAGTCGGGCGAGCAGTACTTC
abundance: few; j_gene: TRBJ2-1; v_gene: TRBV27; d_gene: -; CDR3aa: CASSTLERYNEQFF; CDR3nt: TGTGCCAGCAGTACATTGGAGAGATACAATGAGCAGTTCTTC
abundance: -; j_gene: TRBJ2-7; v_gene: TRBV11-2; d_gene: TRBD2; CDR3aa: CASSSVPGGGSEGEQYF; CDR3nt: TGTGCCAGCAGCTCCGTCCCGGGTGGCGGGAGTGAAGGTGAGCAGTACTTC
abundance: -; j_gene: TRBJ2-5; v_gene: TRBV4-3; d_gene: TRBD2; CDR3aa: CASSPSLAGLQETQYF; CDR3nt: TGCGCCAGCAGCCCCTCACTAGCGGGCTTACAAGAGACCCAGTACTTC
abundance: few; j_gene: TRBJ2-7; v_gene: TRBV20-1; d_gene: TRBD2; CDR3aa: CSSSSSGHPYEQYF; CDR3nt: TGCAGCTCGAGCTCTAGCGGACACCCCTACGAGCAGTACTTC
abundance: once; j_gene: TRBJ1-6; v_gene: TRBV4-3; d_gene: -; CDR3aa: CASSQQMVLRNSPLHF; CDR3nt: TGCGCCAGCAGCCAGCAGATGGTCCTAAGGAATTCACCCCTCCACTTT
abundance: -; j_gene: TRBJ2-1; v_gene: TRBV6-4; d_gene: -; CDR3aa: CASGSANNEQFF; CDR3nt: TGTGCCAGCGGGAGTGCAAACAATGAGCAGTTCTTC
abundance: -; j_gene: TRBJ2-7; v_gene: TRBV7-8; d_gene: -; CDR3aa: CASSLAPREPHTDEQYF; CDR3nt: TGTGCCAGCAGCTTAGCGCCTCGGGAGCCTCACACGGACGAGCAGTACTTC
abundance: -; j_gene: TRBJ2-3; v_gene: TRBV15; d_gene: -; CDR3aa: CATGRDSGMSTDTQYF; CDR3nt: TGTGCCACCGGCAGAGATTCGGGGATGAGCACAGATACGCAGTATTTT
abundance: few; j_gene: TRBJ2-5; v_gene: TRBV5-1; d_gene: TRBD2; CDR3aa: CASSSGNRLAGGKETQYF; CDR3nt: TGCGCCAGCAGCTCTGGGAACCGACTAGCGGGAGGGAAAGAGACCCAGTACTTC
abundance: -; j_gene: TRBJ1-1; v_gene: TRBV10-3; d_gene: TRBD1; CDR3aa: CAIRRDSEAFF; CDR3nt: TGTGCCATACGCCGGGACAGTGAAGCTTTCTTT
abundance: few; j_gene: TRBJ1-5; v_gene: TRBV7-2; d_gene: -; CDR3aa: CASSPSSRGQPQHF; CDR3nt: TGTGCCAGCAGCCCATCCTCCAGGGGCCAGCCCCAGCATTTT
abundance: -; j_gene: TRBJ1-1; v_gene: TRBV9; d_gene: -; CDR3aa: CASRRDNRGEAFF; CDR3nt: TGTGCCAGCAGACGGGACAACCGGGGTGAAGCTTTCTTT
abundance: -; j_gene: TRBJ2-2; v_gene: TRBV20-1; d_gene: -; CDR3aa: CSARDLSGASGELFF; CDR3nt: TGCAGTGCTAGAGATCTCAGTGGGGCTAGCGGGGAGCTGTTTTTT